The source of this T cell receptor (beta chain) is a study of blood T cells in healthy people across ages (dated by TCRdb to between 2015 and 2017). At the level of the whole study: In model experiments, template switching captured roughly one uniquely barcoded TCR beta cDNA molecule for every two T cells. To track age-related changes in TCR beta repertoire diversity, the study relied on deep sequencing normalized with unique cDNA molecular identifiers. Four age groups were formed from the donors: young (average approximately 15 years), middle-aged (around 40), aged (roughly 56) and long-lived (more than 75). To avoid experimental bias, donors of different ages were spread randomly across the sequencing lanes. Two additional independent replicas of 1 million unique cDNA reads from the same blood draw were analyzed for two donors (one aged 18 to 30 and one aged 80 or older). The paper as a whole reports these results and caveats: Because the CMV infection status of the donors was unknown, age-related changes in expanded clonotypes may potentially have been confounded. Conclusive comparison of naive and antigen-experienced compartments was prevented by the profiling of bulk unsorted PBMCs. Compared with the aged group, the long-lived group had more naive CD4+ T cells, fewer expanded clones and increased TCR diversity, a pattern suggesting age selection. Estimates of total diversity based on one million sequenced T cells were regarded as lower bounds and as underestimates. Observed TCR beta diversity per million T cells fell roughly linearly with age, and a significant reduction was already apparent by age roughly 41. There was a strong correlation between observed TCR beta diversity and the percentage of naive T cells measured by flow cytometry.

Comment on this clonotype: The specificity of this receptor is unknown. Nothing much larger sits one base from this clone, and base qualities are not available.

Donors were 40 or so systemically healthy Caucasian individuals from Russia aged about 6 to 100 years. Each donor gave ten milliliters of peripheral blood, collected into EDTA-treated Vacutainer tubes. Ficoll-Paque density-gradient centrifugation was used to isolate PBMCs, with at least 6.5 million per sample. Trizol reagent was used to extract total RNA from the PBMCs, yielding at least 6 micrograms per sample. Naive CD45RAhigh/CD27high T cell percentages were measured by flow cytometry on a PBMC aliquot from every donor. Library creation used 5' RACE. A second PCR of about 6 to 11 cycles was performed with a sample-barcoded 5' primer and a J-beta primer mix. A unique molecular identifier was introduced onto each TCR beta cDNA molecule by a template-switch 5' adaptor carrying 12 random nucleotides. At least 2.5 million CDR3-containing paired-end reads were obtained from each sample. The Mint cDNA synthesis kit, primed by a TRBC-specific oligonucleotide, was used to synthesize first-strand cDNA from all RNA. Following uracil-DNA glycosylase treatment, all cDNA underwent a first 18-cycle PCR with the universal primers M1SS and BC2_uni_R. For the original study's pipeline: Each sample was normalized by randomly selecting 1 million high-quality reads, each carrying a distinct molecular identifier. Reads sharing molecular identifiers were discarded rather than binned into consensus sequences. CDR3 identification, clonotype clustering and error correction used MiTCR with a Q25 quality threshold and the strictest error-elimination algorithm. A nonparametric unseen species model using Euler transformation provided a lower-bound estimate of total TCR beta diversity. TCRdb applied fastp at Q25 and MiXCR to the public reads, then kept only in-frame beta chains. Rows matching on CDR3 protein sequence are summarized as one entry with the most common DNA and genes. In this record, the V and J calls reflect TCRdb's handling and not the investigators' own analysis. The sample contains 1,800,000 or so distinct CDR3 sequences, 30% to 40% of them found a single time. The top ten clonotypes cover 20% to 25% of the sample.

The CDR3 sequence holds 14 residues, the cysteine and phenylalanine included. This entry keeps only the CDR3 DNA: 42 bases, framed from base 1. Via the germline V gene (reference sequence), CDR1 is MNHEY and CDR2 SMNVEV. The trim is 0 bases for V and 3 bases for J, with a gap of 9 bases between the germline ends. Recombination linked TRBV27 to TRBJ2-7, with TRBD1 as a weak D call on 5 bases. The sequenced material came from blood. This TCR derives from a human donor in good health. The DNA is TGTGCCAGCAGTTTATCAGGGGAATACTACGAGCAGTACTTC. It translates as CASSLSGEYYEQYF.